A selection of T cell receptor beta chains follows, all from one sample in a study of beta chain features in type 1 diabetes. Measured with immunoSEQ multiplex PCR; TCRdb has only the in-frame clones, and not every one. The table records over 40,000 clones, around 71% of them present only once. The specimen was Tregs from blood. These receptor sequences come from a woman between 18 and 30 years old with type 1 diabetes. The CDR3 runs from the conserved cysteine through the conserved F or W. Fields, in order: J gene, V gene, clone size, D gene, CDR3 DNA, CDR3 protein. D genes are given only for firm matches. Size is omitted from some rows. Given values are once, few, many or a class for expanded clones.

j_gene: TRBJ1-2; v_gene: TRBV28; abundance: once; d_gene: NA; CDR3nt: TGTGCCAGCAGTTTAAGCGTTCGTGGCTACACCTTC; CDR3aa: CASSLSVRGYTF
j_gene: TRBJ2-5; v_gene: TRBV25-1; abundance: NA; d_gene: NA; CDR3nt: TGTGCCAGCAGTGGACAGAACCAAGAGACCCAGTACTTC; CDR3aa: CASSGQNQETQYF
j_gene: TRBJ2-1; v_gene: TRBV5-1; abundance: NA; d_gene: NA; CDR3nt: TGCGCCAGCAGCTCACCTGTTCAGGTCAGCTCCTACAATGAGCAGTTCTTC; CDR3aa: CASSSPVQVSSYNEQFF
j_gene: TRBJ1-5; v_gene: TRBV10-3; abundance: few; d_gene: NA; CDR3nt: TGTGCCATCAGTGAGTCGGGAGGGAAATCCCAGCATTTT; CDR3aa: CAISESGGKSQHF
j_gene: TRBJ2-1; v_gene: TRBV5-1; abundance: once; d_gene: NA; CDR3nt: TGCGCCAGCAGCTGGGGCTTGGGTTCCAGGAGGGAGAATGAGCAGTTCTTC; CDR3aa: CASSWGLGSRRENEQFF
j_gene: TRBJ1-1; v_gene: TRBV18; abundance: NA; d_gene: NA; CDR3nt: TGTGCCAGCTCACCACCGGGCAGGTTTGAAGCTTTCTTT; CDR3aa: CASSPPGRFEAFF
j_gene: TRBJ1-2; v_gene: TRBV29-1; abundance: NA; d_gene: NA; CDR3nt: TGCAGCGTTGACAGGGTTAGGGACTATGGCTACACCTTC; CDR3aa: CSVDRVRDYGYTF
j_gene: TRBJ2-7; v_gene: TRBV7-2; abundance: few; d_gene: TRBD1; CDR3nt: TGTGCCAGCAGGCCTCGACAGGGACCCTACGAGCAGTACTTC; CDR3aa: CASRPRQGPYEQYF
j_gene: TRBJ2-3; v_gene: TRBV5-6; abundance: few; d_gene: NA; CDR3nt: TGTGCCAGCAGCTTGCTTTCAGATACGCAGTATTTT; CDR3aa: CASSLLSDTQYF
j_gene: TRBJ1-2; v_gene: TRBV7-2; abundance: NA; d_gene: NA; CDR3nt: TGTGCCAGCAGCCCAGATTTTTTCTATGGCTACACCTTC; CDR3aa: CASSPDFFYGYTF
j_gene: TRBJ1-4; v_gene: TRBV7-2; abundance: NA; d_gene: NA; CDR3nt: TGTGCCAGCAGCTTAGACGGGGGGTTTGGAGAACTGTTTTTT; CDR3aa: CASSLDGGFGELFF
j_gene: TRBJ1-5; v_gene: TRBV30; abundance: NA; d_gene: NA; CDR3nt: TGTGCCTGGGGAGGGGGGGGTTATAATCAGCCCCAGCATTTT; CDR3aa: CAWGGGGYNQPQHF
j_gene: TRBJ2-7; v_gene: TRBV6-5; abundance: NA; d_gene: TRBD2; CDR3nt: TGTGCCAGCAGCAGCGGGACTAGCGGGAGATACGAGCAGTACTTC; CDR3aa: CASSSGTSGRYEQYF
j_gene: TRBJ1-5; v_gene: TRBV9; abundance: NA; d_gene: NA; CDR3nt: TGTGCCAGCAGCGTATCAGGAGGAGGGCCCCAGCATTTT; CDR3aa: CASSVSGGGPQHF
j_gene: TRBJ2-1; v_gene: TRBV7-9; abundance: NA; d_gene: TRBD2; CDR3nt: TGTGCCAGCAGCCGACTAGCGGGAGTGAACTATGAGCAGTTCTTC; CDR3aa: CASSRLAGVNYEQFF
j_gene: TRBJ2-1; v_gene: TRBV6-1; abundance: NA; d_gene: TRBD1; CDR3nt: TGTGCCAGCAGTGAACTCGCAGGGGGCAAATCCTACAATGAGCAGTTCTTC; CDR3aa: CASSELAGGKSYNEQFF
j_gene: TRBJ2-1; v_gene: TRBV10-1; abundance: NA; d_gene: NA; CDR3nt: TGCGCCAGCAGTGAGGGGCGGGAATACAATGAGCAGTTCTTC; CDR3aa: CASSEGREYNEQFF
j_gene: TRBJ2-1; v_gene: TRBV28; abundance: NA; d_gene: TRBD2; CDR3nt: TGTGCCAGCAGTTTTACTCCCCCAGCGGGAGGGAATGAGCAGTTCTTC; CDR3aa: CASSFTPPAGGNEQFF
j_gene: TRBJ2-1; v_gene: TRBV21-1; abundance: few; d_gene: NA; CDR3nt: TGTGGGGACCCTGACAGGAATGAGCAGTTCTTC; CDR3aa: CGDPDRNEQFF
j_gene: TRBJ2-3; v_gene: TRBV4-1; abundance: NA; d_gene: NA; CDR3nt: TGCGCCAGCAGCCAAGATCCGTCCATGTCGGCAGATACGCAGTATTTT; CDR3aa: CASSQDPSMSADTQYF
j_gene: TRBJ2-2; v_gene: TRBV18; abundance: NA; d_gene: NA; CDR3nt: TGTGCCAGCTCAATCCAGACAGTATCTATCGGGGAGCTGTTTTTT; CDR3aa: CASSIQTVSIGELFF
j_gene: TRBJ1-2; v_gene: TRBV18; abundance: few; d_gene: NA; CDR3nt: TGTGCCAGCTCACCAGGGGGCCATTCCAGGCGCTATGGCTACACCTTC; CDR3aa: CASSPGGHSRRYGYTF
j_gene: TRBJ2-1; v_gene: TRBV29-1; abundance: few; d_gene: NA; CDR3nt: TGCAGCGTTGAGCGGAGAGGGAATAATGAGCAGTTCTTC; CDR3aa: CSVERRGNNEQFF
j_gene: TRBJ2-1; v_gene: TRBV9; abundance: NA; d_gene: NA; CDR3nt: TGTGCCAGCAGCGAGACAGGACCGTCCTACAATGAGCAGTTCTTC; CDR3aa: CASSETGPSYNEQFF
j_gene: TRBJ1-5; v_gene: TRBV11-2; abundance: few; d_gene: NA; CDR3nt: TGTGCCAGCAGCTTAGATGTAGTTCAGCCCCAGCATTTT; CDR3aa: CASSLDVVQPQHF
j_gene: TRBJ2-7; v_gene: TRBV29-1; abundance: few; d_gene: NA; CDR3nt: NA; CDR3aa: CSVGQGAREYF
j_gene: TRBJ2-7; v_gene: TRBV11-2; abundance: NA; d_gene: NA; CDR3nt: TGTGCCAGCAGCCGTACCTACGAGCAGTACTTC; CDR3aa: CASSRTYEQYF
j_gene: TRBJ1-6; v_gene: TRBV9; abundance: NA; d_gene: TRBD1; CDR3nt: TGTGCCAGCAGCCCCTCAGGACAGGGTAATTCACCCCTCCACTTT; CDR3aa: CASSPSGQGNSPLHF
j_gene: TRBJ1-4; v_gene: TRBV2; abundance: once; d_gene: TRBD1; CDR3nt: TGTGCCAGCAGTAACTCAGGGGGAAGGGGTGAAAAACTGTTTTTT; CDR3aa: CASSNSGGRGEKLFF
j_gene: TRBJ2-7; v_gene: TRBV7-9; abundance: NA; d_gene: TRBD2; CDR3nt: TGTGCCAGCAGAATGGGGGGGTCCTACGAGCAGTACTTC; CDR3aa: CASRMGGSYEQYF
j_gene: TRBJ2-5; v_gene: TRBV5-4; abundance: NA; d_gene: TRBD1; CDR3nt: TGTGCCAGCAGAGCCGGGACAGGGTTAGAGACCCAGTACTTC; CDR3aa: CASRAGTGLETQYF
j_gene: TRBJ1-3; v_gene: TRBV19; abundance: few; d_gene: TRBD1; CDR3nt: TGTGCCAGTTCTGAAGGGGGCTTTTCTGGAAACACCATATATTTT; CDR3aa: CASSEGGFSGNTIYF
j_gene: TRBJ2-3; v_gene: TRBV5-1; abundance: NA; d_gene: NA; CDR3nt: TGCGCCAGCAGCTTGTACCCAGCCGAGGTTTCATCTGATACGCAGTATTTT; CDR3aa: CASSLYPAEVSSDTQYF
j_gene: TRBJ2-3; v_gene: TRBV27; abundance: NA; d_gene: TRBD2; CDR3nt: TGTGCCAGCCGACTAGCGGGAGAGGATACGCAGTATTTT; CDR3aa: CASRLAGEDTQYF
j_gene: TRBJ2-3; v_gene: TRBV10-1; abundance: NA; d_gene: NA; CDR3nt: TGCGCCAGCAGTGACCGGGGACTGGCAGATACGCAGTATTTT; CDR3aa: CASSDRGLADTQYF
j_gene: TRBJ2-3; v_gene: TRBV7-9; abundance: NA; d_gene: TRBD2; CDR3nt: TGTGCCAGCAGCTCCCTAGCGGGGGGGGCCACAGATACGCAGTATTTT; CDR3aa: CASSSLAGGATDTQYF
j_gene: TRBJ2-1; v_gene: TRBV7-3; abundance: NA; d_gene: TRBD2; CDR3nt: TGTGCCAGCAGCTCCGGACTAGCGGGACCCAATGAGCAGTTCTTC; CDR3aa: CASSSGLAGPNEQFF
j_gene: TRBJ2-6; v_gene: TRBV5-4; abundance: NA; d_gene: NA; CDR3nt: TGTGCCAGCAGCTTCCAGTACTCTGGGGCCAACGTCCTGACTTTC; CDR3aa: CASSFQYSGANVLTF
j_gene: TRBJ1-1; v_gene: TRBV19; abundance: NA; d_gene: TRBD1; CDR3nt: TGTGCCAGTGGCGGGACAGGGGGCCGGGGCACTGAAGCTTTCTTT; CDR3aa: CASGGTGGRGTEAFF
j_gene: TRBJ2-7; v_gene: TRBV7-3; abundance: NA; d_gene: NA; CDR3nt: TGTGCCAGCAGCTTAGCCCAGACCTACGAGCAGTACTTC; CDR3aa: CASSLAQTYEQYF
j_gene: TRBJ1-6; v_gene: TRBV6-6; abundance: NA; d_gene: TRBD1; CDR3nt: TGTGCCAGCAGAGTCAGGGGGGTGAATTCACCCCTCCACTTT; CDR3aa: CASRVRGVNSPLHF
j_gene: TRBJ2-2; v_gene: TRBV7-2; abundance: few; d_gene: NA; CDR3nt: TGTGCCAGCAGCTCGCAAGGGGGGGACACCGGGGAGCTGTTTTTT; CDR3aa: CASSSQGGDTGELFF
j_gene: TRBJ2-1; v_gene: TRBV11-3; abundance: NA; d_gene: NA; CDR3nt: TGTGCCAGCAGCCCATTCCTTTTGAGCTCCTACAATGAGCAGTTCTTC; CDR3aa: CASSPFLLSSYNEQFF
j_gene: TRBJ1-4; v_gene: TRBV7-9; abundance: NA; d_gene: TRBD1; CDR3nt: TGTGCCAGCAGCTTCGACAGGGTGTTTAATGAAAAACTGTTTTTT; CDR3aa: CASSFDRVFNEKLFF
j_gene: TRBJ1-1; v_gene: TRBV7-9; abundance: NA; d_gene: TRBD1; CDR3nt: TGTGCCAGCAGCTTAGCCGGGACAGGGGGCTACACTGAAGCTTTCTTT; CDR3aa: CASSLAGTGGYTEAFF
j_gene: TRBJ1-2; v_gene: TRBV15; abundance: NA; d_gene: NA; CDR3nt: TGTGCCACCAGCAGAGCTACGGGACAAGGAAAAGGCTACACCTTC; CDR3aa: CATSRATGQGKGYTF
j_gene: TRBJ2-1; v_gene: TRBV7-2; abundance: NA; d_gene: TRBD2; CDR3nt: TGTGCCAGCAGCTTAGGAGGGGTAGCGGGAGGACACAATGAGCAGTTCTTC; CDR3aa: CASSLGGVAGGHNEQFF
j_gene: TRBJ1-3; v_gene: TRBV10-3; abundance: few; d_gene: NA; CDR3nt: TGTGCCATCGGGGGGGACCTCTCTGGAAACACCATATATTTT; CDR3aa: CAIGGDLSGNTIYF
j_gene: TRBJ2-5; v_gene: TRBV10-1; abundance: once; d_gene: TRBD2; CDR3nt: TGCGCCAGCAGTGAGTCATCGGGGGGGAAAGAGACCCAGTACTTC; CDR3aa: CASSESSGGKETQYF
j_gene: TRBJ2-7; v_gene: TRBV6-6; abundance: NA; d_gene: TRBD2; CDR3nt: TGTGCCAGCAGTGGTAGCGGGAGGCGAAGGGAGCAGTACTTC; CDR3aa: CASSGSGRRREQYF
j_gene: TRBJ1-1; v_gene: TRBV7-8; abundance: once; d_gene: NA; CDR3nt: TGTGCCAGCAGCCCGTACAGGGATTTATTTGAAGCTTTCTTT; CDR3aa: CASSPYRDLFEAFF